This T cell receptor beta chain was retrieved from a study of cytomegalovirus exposure and HLA in healthy donors (dated by TCRdb to about 2017). General notes on the study: An earlier analysis of approximately 640 of the donors reported 250 to 350 Gb of sequence data and 117 million unique TCR beta sequences from about 179 million T cells. An early release that covered 500 to 800 HLA-typed donors contained approximately 300 gigabases of sequencing data and around 80 million unique TCR sequences. The genetic ancestry cluster associated with self-reported Caucasian donors included around four fifths of the roughly 410 genotyped donors. The study aimed to test whether cataloging public T cell receptors could reveal signatures of past pathogen exposure. Using immunosequencing, the study profiled T cell repertoires from 666 subjects and related those repertoires to cytomegalovirus serostatus. A separate validation cohort of over 95 different subjects was used in addition to the roughly 670-subject first cohort. The study combined high-throughput TCR immunosequencing, statistical association of individual TCRs with disease status, and machine learning to predict cytomegalovirus infection status. In a later analysis, previously published TCR beta repertoires from several hundred donors were re-analyzed and high-resolution HLA genotyping was added so that TCR occurrence patterns could be studied. The later analysis used no new phenotypic data to find candidate immune exposures, relying instead on TCR beta sequences and their occurrence across donors. To decide whether each TCR beta V gene segment behaved as functional or pseudogenic, an earlier analysis of nearly 600 of the donors relied on high-throughput TCR beta sequencing. Donor age, sex, ethnicity and CMV serostatus were compiled alongside the repertoire data. A later genetic analysis used genome-wide SNP genotypes for about 60% of the 666 donors, treating that subset as a discovery cohort. Every discovery cohort repertoire had been produced on one sequencing platform. Class I and class II HLA loci were covered by the typing at four-digit resolution. Typing coverage differed by locus: A, B, C, DRB1 and DQB1 were typed in about 629-640 donors, DQA1 in roughly 510, DPA1 in nearly 610, and DPB1 in approximately 450. Roughly 5 DR-DQ haplotypes were handled as single units for association and clustering, since linkage in the cohort was strong. On average, roughly 240,000 unique TCR beta nucleotide sequences were sequenced per donor among 398 genotyped donors of the cohort, with 15% to 20% of those sequences being non-productive. Broader findings and caveats from the paper: The cohort was sequenced for TCR beta chains only, and without alpha or paired-chain data the features that could be detected were limited. According to a later analysis, TCR association rates differed among HLA loci, with DRB1 alleles showing the most associated TCRs and HLA-C alleles showing the fewest. In vitro tests confirmed that three of the cytomegalovirus-associated TCR beta chains recognize cytomegalovirus antigens. Presence/absence analyses assumed roughly uniform sequencing depth across donors, an assumption that may not hold. In a later analysis, most CMV-associated TCR beta chains were found to appear HLA-restricted, with HLA associations seemingly driven largely by CMV exposure. Some IMGT-functional V segments, including TRBV6-2 and TRBV6-3, could not be distinguished by the 87-base-pair reads and were therefore excluded. Most TCR sequences were seen in very few donors, while some public TCRs were found in many individuals. Strong co-occurrence of HLA alleles, especially DR and DQ, made assigning TCR associations to individual alleles difficult. In a later analysis, HLA-associated TCR beta chains were found to be more clonally expanded and to have lower generation probabilities than equally common non-associated chains. The classifier was reported to diagnose cytomegalovirus status with high specificity and sensitivity in both the original and validation cohorts. The sequencing pipeline was judged likely to have produced a cluster of highly shared sequence variants as a technical artifact. Because HLA typing was missing for some donors at each locus, association tests included only the typed subset. In a later genetic analysis, fewer N-insertions in productive TCRs were reported among donors in an Asian-associated ancestry cluster than the roughly 700-donor mean. A further reported finding was that TCR beta sequences accurately predicted the HLA-A and HLA-B alleles for most subjects in the first cohort. The authors suggested that the approach could potentially be generalized to other disease states and immunological phenotypes. In a later analysis, several top co-occurrence clusters were reported to appear linked to parvovirus B19, influenza, CMV and Epstein-Barr virus. V-gene and J-gene trimming of TCR beta chains was associated with a missense DCLRE1C variant in a later genetic analysis, and the association was replicated in an independent cohort. Because counts were too low, about 17 rarely observed V segments, including chromosome 9 orphons, were excluded from the earlier analysis of a few hundred of the donors. Linkage disequilibrium might explain the correlated functional status among segregating V segments, but an unknown experimental factor could not be excluded. For the cohort, immune exposure information was limited to CMV serostatus. At a false discovery rate of 0.05, a later analysis linked under 20,000 TCR beta sequences to specific HLA alleles. Broadly in line with IMGT annotations, most TCR beta V segments showed up in productive rearrangements about 90% or about 30% of the time in an earlier analysis of 450 to 600 of the donors. The study gave a list of some 150 TCR beta chains associated with cytomegalovirus.

The library was built by means of the immunoSEQ multiplex PCR assay. For the multiplex PCR, a mixture combining 60 forward primers for TCR Vbeta segments and 13 reverse primers for TCR Jbeta segments was used. Amplification of the CDR3 region of rearranged TCR beta genes was performed with a multiplex PCR assay on genomic DNA. The Illumina HiSeq System was used to sequence the amplified TCR beta libraries as 87-base-pair reads. Per the original workflow: In a later analysis, some 80 million unique TCR beta chains were counted across the 500 to 700 repertoires, and around 11 million of these chains were shared by at least two donors. Raw reads were error-corrected and collapsed into unique sequences with a nearest-neighbor algorithm that merged closely related sequences to remove PCR and sequencing errors. CDR3 sequences were aligned to IMGT reference sequences to assign V, D and J gene segments. Each retained sequence needed at least a six-nucleotide match to both a V gene segment and a J gene segment. Rearrangements were called productive when the CDR3 lacked stop codons and stayed in frame with V and J; all others were non-productive. CDR3 was defined according to IMGT convention as the region running from the second conserved V-encoded cysteine to the conserved J-encoded phenylalanine. In an earlier analysis of around 600 of the donors, sequences lacking an unambiguous match to a single V gene segment were excluded. An earlier analysis of fewer than 750 of the donors classified V segments as functional when productive rearrangements were above 56.7% and as segregating when the standard deviation between donors was above 5%. To diagnose cytomegalovirus status from the catalog of TCR beta chain sequences, a statistical classification framework was built. V and J gene assignment, in a later analysis, came from comparing TCR nucleotide sequences with IMGT/GENE-DB human TR gene sequences. A later analysis assigned CDR3 sequences and most-parsimonious VDJ recombination scenarios with the TCRdist pipeline. In a later analysis, each TCR beta chain was defined by its CDR3 amino acid sequence together with its V-gene family, and reads without a unique V-gene family were excluded. In a later analysis, a few hundred highly shared, low-generation-probability nucleotide sequences were removed to address suspected cross-contamination and a sequencing artifact. For each public chain, a later analysis derived a clonal expansion index from normalized ranks of inferred template counts within each repertoire. In a later analysis, generation probabilities were computed using a VDJ recombination model fitted to out-of-frame rearrangements, and the results were checked against IGoR. In a later analysis, hypergeometric tests were used to score TCR-TCR, TCR-HLA and TCR-CMV co-occurrence, with a repertoire-size bias correction applied to TCR pairs. To estimate false discovery rates, a later analysis permuted the HLA or CMV assignments 20 times. A later analysis grouped co-occurring TCRs with DBSCAN, adding TCRdist sequence similarity when clustering within HLA-allele-positive subsets. For co-occurrence clustering, repertoires with fewer than 30,000 or more than 120,000 public chains were excluded, along with four or five repertoires with anomalous nucleotide sharing. Here the immuneACCESS table is served through TCRdb, limited to in-frame sequences with V and J called. Missing clones are a known gap in these copies; in checked studies unresolved V genes cover under half, and the rest lacks a known reason. From that table come the V and J calls and clone size; the DNA was used to work out D and trimming. The sample contains approximately 150,000 clones, roughly 74% of them found a single time. Together, the top ten hold approximately 5.6% of the sample.

About this clone itself: Its cognate antigen has yet to be identified. No quality values exist for individual bases; no much larger clone is one base distant.

Measured from the cysteine to the phenylalanine, the CDR3 is 14 residues long. CDR3 DNA only is kept here, 42 bases in frame from base 1. V is cut back by 4 bases and J by 6 bases, with 4 bases in the junction unmatched. The germline V gene encodes CDR1 PRHDT and CDR2 FYEKMQ (reference sequence). The cohort consisted of approximately 690 healthy bone marrow donors. At the time of sampling, every cohort member was nominally healthy, though immune exposures that went unrecorded were likely present. The donor was CMV seropositive and belonged to the group of 250 to 300 seropositive cohort members. A peripheral blood sample was provided by each donor, and peripheral blood mononuclear cells were used for TCR beta sequencing. Genomic DNA extraction from the blood cell samples was performed with the Qiagen DNeasy Blood Extraction Kit.

The chain is encoded by TRBV13 joined to TRBJ1-1; TRBD1 lines up with 11 middle nucleotides. The TCR was taken from a woman aged 40 to 55 in good health and CMV-seropositive. The sample was PBMCs. The CDR3 protein: CASSSTDRGPEAFF. The sequenced DNA is TGTGCCAGCAGCTCCACGGACAGGGGGCCTGAAGCTTTCTTT.